The entry below gives a single T cell receptor beta chain sequence along with its context. No cognate antigen has been identified for it. Base qualities are not at hand, and no much larger clone is one base apart. The library came from 5' RACE. Sequencing used an Illumina HiSeq 2500. A second PCR of roughly 7 to 12 cycles was run with a J-beta primer mix and a sample-barcoded 5' primer. Each TCR beta cDNA molecule received a unique molecular identifier from a template-switch 5' adaptor carrying 12 random nucleotides. At least 2.5 million CDR3-containing paired-end reads were obtained from each sample. First-strand cDNA was synthesized from all RNA with the Mint cDNA synthesis kit, primed by a TRBC-specific oligonucleotide. All cDNA was treated with uracil-DNA glycosylase and then went through a first 18-cycle PCR with the universal primers M1SS and BC2_uni_R. In the authors' own workflow: For normalization, 1 million high-quality reads, each with a distinct molecular identifier, were randomly selected from each sample. Instead of being binned into consensus sequences, reads with shared molecular identifiers were discarded. MiTCR, run with a Q25 quality threshold and the strictest error-elimination algorithm, handled CDR3 identification, clonotype clustering and error correction. Lower-bound total TCR beta diversity was estimated with a nonparametric unseen species model using Euler transformation. The public sequencing data were trimmed at Q25 with fastp and processed into clonotypes with MiXCR by TCRdb, which kept only in-frame beta chains. Entries that share a CDR3 protein sequence are merged under the most common genes and DNA. Here the V and J calls rest on TCRdb's processing, not on the authors' analysis. The sample includes 700,000 or so distinct CDR3 sequences, with around 38% observed a single time. The ten largest clones take up 30% of the sample.

The 39 donors, aged about 6 to 95 years, were systemically healthy Caucasian individuals from Russia. Ten milliliters of peripheral blood were drawn from each donor into EDTA-treated Vacutainer tubes. Ficoll-Paque density-gradient centrifugation was used to isolate PBMCs, with at least 6.5 million per sample. Trizol reagent was used to extract total RNA from PBMCs, with at least 5.5 micrograms per sample. For every donor, flow cytometry on a PBMC aliquot measured the percentage of naive CD45RAhigh/CD27high T cells. This specimen belongs to a study of blood T cells in healthy people across ages (dated by TCRdb to 2015 to 2017). Broadly, across the study: In model experiments, template switching captured roughly one uniquely barcoded TCR beta cDNA molecule for every two T cells. To track age-related changes in TCR beta repertoire diversity, the study relied on deep sequencing normalized with unique cDNA molecular identifiers. Four age groups were formed from the donors: young (average 16 years), middle-aged (approximately 40), aged (62) and long-lived (about 80). Donors of different ages were randomly distributed across sequencing lanes to avoid experimental bias. For two donors (one aged 18 to 29 and one aged 80 or older), the study analyzed two additional independent replicas of 1 million unique cDNA reads from the same blood draw.

The paper as a whole reports these results and caveats: The CMV infection status of donors was not known, potentially confounding age-related changes in expanded clonotypes. Compared with the aged group, the long-lived group had more naive CD4+ T cells, fewer expanded clones and increased TCR diversity, a pattern suggesting age selection. Conclusive comparison of naive and antigen-experienced compartments was prevented by the profiling of bulk unsorted PBMCs. Observed TCR beta diversity per million T cells fell roughly linearly with age, and a significant reduction was already apparent by age about 36. Estimates of total diversity based on one million sequenced T cells were regarded as lower bounds and as underestimates. A strong correlation was found between observed TCR beta diversity and the percentage of naive T cells measured by flow cytometry.

The germline V gene encodes CDR1 SGHTA and CDR2 FQGNSA. Trimming removed 0 bases from V and 4 bases from J, leaving 9 bases between the germline ends. The CDR3 has 14 amino acids, counting the end cysteine and phenylalanine. The read is trimmed to its CDR3 DNA, 42 bases read in frame from base 1. Sequenced sample: blood. This receptor was identified in a man older than 75 in good health. The chain was built from TRBV7-2 and TRBJ2-5, with the identity of the D gene unclear. The DNA sequence follows: TGTGCCAGCAGCTTAGCCCTACCGGGAGAGACCCAGTACTTC. The translation is CASSLALPGETQYF.